These T cell receptor beta chains were read from a single sample in a study of long-term antiretroviral therapy in people with HIV. Assay used: immunoSEQ multiplex PCR; TCRdb lists only in-frame clones, some missing. The sample lists 23,000 or so clones; around 79% were seen once. Sequenced here: unsorted PBMCs, sampled 0.3 years after starting antiretroviral therapy. The source of these receptors is a man aged 50 or older with HIV. The CDR3 runs from the conserved cysteine through the conserved F or W. D genes are given only for firm matches. Clone size, where shown, is once, few, many, or a class for clones that have expanded.

v_gene: TRBV5-1; j_gene: TRBJ1-4; d_gene: .; abundance: .; CDR3aa: CASSLAAAGNEKLFF; CDR3nt: TGCGCCAGCAGCTTGGCCGCGGCGGGGAATGAAAAACTGTTTTTT
v_gene: TRBV6-5; j_gene: TRBJ2-2; d_gene: .; abundance: .; CDR3aa: CASSYYRELLGELFF; CDR3nt: TGTGCCAGCAGTTATTACAGGGAATTGCTCGGGGAGCTGTTTTTT
v_gene: TRBV7-2; j_gene: TRBJ2-1; d_gene: .; abundance: .; CDR3aa: CASGLAYRGQTGEQFF; CDR3nt: TGTGCCAGCGGCCTAGCTTATCGGGGCCAGACTGGTGAGCAGTTCTTC
v_gene: TRBV6-1; j_gene: TRBJ2-7; d_gene: .; abundance: .; CDR3aa: CAIRTDVSYEQYF; CDR3nt: TGTGCCATTCGGACAGACGTATCCTACGAGCAGTACTTC
v_gene: TRBV7-8; j_gene: TRBJ2-7; d_gene: TRBD1; abundance: .; CDR3aa: CASSLVGTGLGEQYF; CDR3nt: TGTGCCAGCAGCTTAGTTGGGACAGGGCTCGGGGAGCAGTACTTC
v_gene: TRBV11-3; j_gene: TRBJ1-2; d_gene: .; abundance: .; CDR3aa: CASSLDRGLTRTF; CDR3nt: TGTGCCAGCAGCTTAGATCGGGGACTTACCAGGACCTTC
v_gene: TRBV4-3; j_gene: TRBJ2-7; d_gene: TRBD1; abundance: once; CDR3aa: CASSLGQGVDEQYF; CDR3nt: TGCGCCAGCAGCCTGGGACAGGGGGTGGACGAGCAGTACTTC
v_gene: TRBV30; j_gene: TRBJ1-5; d_gene: .; abundance: .; CDR3aa: CAWSFPRGSNQPQHF; CDR3nt: TGTGCCTGGAGTTTTCCGAGGGGGAGCAATCAGCCCCAGCATTTT
v_gene: TRBV7-9; j_gene: TRBJ2-5; d_gene: .; abundance: .; CDR3aa: CASSSGHSGLAQYF; CDR3nt: TGTGCCAGCAGCTCGGGACACTCCGGGCTGGCCCAGTACTTC
v_gene: TRBV13; j_gene: TRBJ2-7; d_gene: .; abundance: .; CDR3aa: CASSLGGGAYEQYF; CDR3nt: TGTGCCAGCAGCTTAGGAGGGGGGGCATACGAGCAGTACTTC
v_gene: TRBV28; j_gene: TRBJ1-1; d_gene: .; abundance: .; CDR3aa: CASSPSTGIRTEAFF; CDR3nt: TGTGCCAGCAGTCCATCCACAGGGATTCGCACTGAAGCTTTCTTT
v_gene: TRBV7-9; j_gene: TRBJ2-7; d_gene: TRBD2; abundance: .; CDR3aa: CASSVLAGEGDEQYF; CDR3nt: TGTGCCAGCAGCGTCCTAGCGGGAGAGGGAGACGAGCAGTACTTC